This TCR beta chain was found in a study of blood T cell repertoires in COVID-19. Study-level information: Sample material is recorded as cDNA or gDNA derived from T cells, B-cell-depleted T cells, or PBMCs.

Sequenced by immunoSEQ multiplex PCR; TCRdb stores in-frame clones only, minus some. This table holds some 500,000 clones, approximately 90% found once. Germline assignment: CDR1 SGHRS and CDR2 YFSETQ. After removal of 6 bases from V and 10 bases from J, the junction contained 6 bases not matched to a gene. The CDR3 spans 14 residues. This clone was recorded a few times. Source material: PBMCs or T cells enriched from blood (not recorded which). This clonotype originated in a woman in her forties who had recovered from COVID-19. This chain links TRBV5-1 with TRBJ1-6; 11 nucleotides agree with TRBD1. The CDR3 nucleotides read TGCGCCAGCACCACGGACAGGGGGCAGTCACCCCTCCACTTT. It encodes CASTTDRGQSPLHF.